The 12 T cell receptor beta chains below come from one sample, sequenced in a study of identical twins. TCRdb re-derived calls from the 5' RACE reads in MiXCR, one entry per CDR3 protein. In the table there are over 600,000 distinct CDR3 sequences, over 20% of which are singletons. The data were also submitted as part of a second study, on T cells expressing NK-cell markers.

Input material: PBMCs. The receptors were sampled from a woman aged 18-29 years in good health.

There are a few counts of this clonotype. The V and J genes are TRBV6-5 and TRBJ2-7, with TRBD1 matching over 8 bases. The junction had 5 bases not matched to a gene; V was cut back by 2 bases and J by 5 bases. This CDR3 spans 14 amino acids. Germline CDR1 is MNHEY and CDR2 is SVGAGI. CDR3 DNA: TGTGCCAGCAGTTACGGTGACAGGGGCAACGAGCAGTACTTC. Protein product: CASSYGDRGNEQYF.

DNA for the CDR3: TGTGCCAGCGTCCCCACGGAGACCACCGGGGAGCTGTTTTTT. Translating gives CASVPTETTGELFF. The chain links TRBV12-3 or TRBV12-4 to TRBJ2-2; D is ambiguous. V was pared by 8 bases and J by 4 bases, with 14 bases between. The CDR3 extends over 14 amino acids.

The table lists this clonotype with a few counts. The rearrangement joins TRBV5-5 to TRBJ1-5; unclear D gene. Trimming left V 1 base short and J 1 base short, with 12 bases between. CDR3 size: 16 residues. Germline CDR1 and CDR2: SGHKS and YYEKEE (reference sequence). The CDR3 region is CASSLLSPRSNQPQHF. In DNA form, the CDR3 reads TGTGCCAGCAGCTTGTTAAGCCCTCGGAGCAATCAGCCCCAGCATTTT.

This chain uses TRBV15 with TRBJ2-5; D remains ambiguous. The CDR3 sequence is 13 residues long. Trimming removed 2 bases from V and 5 bases from J, with 9 bases in between. The germline gives CDR1 LNHNV, CDR2 YYDKDF (reference sequence). CDR3 sequence: CATSRLTLETQYF. The DNA of the CDR3 is TGTGCCACCAGCAGACTGACATTGGAGACCCAGTACTTC.

The chain has TRBV18 and TRBJ2-7; 7 bases map to TRBD1. The CDR3 length is 14 residues. Germline-derived CDR1 and CDR2 are KGHSH and LQKENI. The V segment lost 3 bases and the J segment 0 bases; nucleotides outside the gene matches: 2. This CDR3 is CASSPTGPSYEQYF. The DNA for the CDR3 is TGTGCCAGCTCACCGACAGGGCCCTCCTACGAGCAGTACTTC.

V is TRBV20-1 and J is TRBJ2-5; D ambiguous. This CDR3 comprises 13 residues. V was clipped by 5 bases and J by 1 base, with 11 bases between them. Germline V gene sequence: CDR1 DFQATT, CDR2 SNEGSKA (reference sequence). The CDR3: CSAHAGVQETQYF. The CDR3 nucleotides are TGCAGTGCTCACGCCGGAGTCCAAGAGACCCAGTACTTC.

CDR3 in amino acids: CASIPTGAGELFF. CDR3 in DNA: TGTGCCAGCATCCCGACAGGGGCCGGGGAGCTGTTTTTT. The V gene is TRBV11-2, the J gene TRBJ2-2, with 8 nucleotides matching TRBD1. With 7 bases clipped from V and 6 bases from J, the junction kept 4 bases outside the gene matches. The CDR3 consists of 13 residues. The germline V gene encodes CDR1 SGHAT and CDR2 FQNNGV.

This clonotype was detected a few times. The J gene is TRBJ2-1, the V gene TRBV5-1, with 12 nucleotides matching TRBD2. Germline V gives CDR1 SGHRS, CDR2 YFSETQ. The length of the CDR3 is 16 residues. The V segment lost 3 bases and the J segment 5 bases; nucleotides outside the gene matches: 6. The CDR3 DNA reads TGCGCCAGCAGCTCCATATGGACTAGCGGGAACAATGAGCAGTTCTTC. This sequence encodes CASSSIWTSGNNEQFF.

This clonotype was detected a few times. The V gene is TRBV20-1, the J gene TRBJ2-7; 7 bases agree with TRBD1. Germline V gene data show CDR1 as DFQATT and CDR2 as SNEGSKA (reference sequence). The CDR3 covers 15 residues. The V and J ends lost 5 bases and 4 bases, in that order; junction bases with no gene match: 14. CDR3 in amino acids: CSAVVRGQGKYEQYF. In nucleotides, the CDR3 is TGCAGTGCTGTGGTGAGGGGGCAGGGGAAGTACGAGCAGTACTTC.

This clonotype was observed many times. The rearrangement uses TRBV7-7 and TRBJ2-1; 10 bases fit TRBD1. The V and J ends lost 5 bases and 8 bases, in that order; junction bases with no gene match: 3. Germline assignment: CDR1 SSHAT and CDR2 FNYEAQ (reference sequence). This CDR3 comprises 13 residues. Written as DNA, the CDR3 is TGTGCCAGCAGCAGGGACAGGGGAGATGAGCAGTTCTTC. Protein: CASSRDRGDEQFF.

V and J are TRBV7-7 and TRBJ2-2; D ambiguous. V lost 5 bases and J 6 bases, leaving 13 bases between the germline ends. CDR3 length equals 14 residues. Germline CDR1 and CDR2: SSHAT and FNYEAQ (reference sequence). The CDR3: CASSPNDFPGELFF. CDR3 DNA: TGTGCCAGCAGCCCCAATGACTTTCCCGGGGAGCTGTTTTTT.

V gene TRBV3-1 combines with J gene TRBJ2-1; TRBD2 agrees at 7 bases. The CDR3 extends over 17 amino acids. V trimming: 8 bases; J trimming: 1 base; junction bases outside the gene matches: 14. Germline lookup yields CDR1 LGHDT and CDR2 YNNKEL (reference sequence). The CDR3 DNA reads TGTGCCAGCTGCCCAAGACGGGGGACTATTTCCTACAATGAGCAGTTCTTC. It translates to CASCPRRGTISYNEQFF.